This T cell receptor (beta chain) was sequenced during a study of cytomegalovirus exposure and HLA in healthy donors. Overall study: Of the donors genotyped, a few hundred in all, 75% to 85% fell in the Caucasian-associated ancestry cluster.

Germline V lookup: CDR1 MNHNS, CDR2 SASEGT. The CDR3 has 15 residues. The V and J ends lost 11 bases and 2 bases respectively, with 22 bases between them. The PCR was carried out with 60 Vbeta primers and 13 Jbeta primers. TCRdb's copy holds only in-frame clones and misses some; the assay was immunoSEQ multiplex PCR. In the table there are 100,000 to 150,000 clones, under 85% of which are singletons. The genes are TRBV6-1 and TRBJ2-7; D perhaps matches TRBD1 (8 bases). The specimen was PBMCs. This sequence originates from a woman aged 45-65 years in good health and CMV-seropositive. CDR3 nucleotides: TGTGCCGGGGGGGCTTGGGACAGGAAAACCTACGAGCAGTACTTC. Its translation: CAGGAWDRKTYEQYF.